This T cell receptor beta chain was retrieved from a study of blood T cell repertoires in COVID-19. Trimming stripped 0 bases from V and 3 bases from J, with 9 bases between. This CDR3 is 14 amino acids long. Germline V CDR1 and CDR2: SGHRS, YFSETQ. Clones were read by immunoSEQ multiplex PCR, and TCRdb kept only the in-frame ones, dropping some. This sample has 250,000 to 350,000 clones; roughly 91% occur once, and the top ten carry 2.9%. This rearrangement joins TRBV5-1 to TRBJ2-5; the D gene is possibly TRBD2 (6 bases). This receptor was obtained from a woman in her forties or fifties who had been exposed to COVID-19. Sequenced: PBMCs or T cells enriched from blood (not recorded which). The CDR3 region has the DNA TGCGCCAGCAGCTTGGCCGGCGGGAAAGAGACCCAGTACTTC. It codes for CASSLAGGKETQYF.